Listed below are T cell receptor beta chains from one sample, sequenced in a study of T cell clones after liver transplantation. The repertoire was sequenced with immunoSEQ multiplex PCR; TCRdb's copy has only in-frame clones and lacks some. The data contain about 75,000 clones, 80% to 85% of them singletons. The sample consisted of CD4+ T cells from blood, taken 48 to 50 months after liver transplant. The receptors come from a human patient who received a liver transplant. Some T cells may arise from the graft donor. The CDR3 runs from the conserved cysteine through the conserved F or W. The D gene is left open where the match is weak. Clone size appears in some rows only: once, few, many, or a class for an expanded clone.

v_gene	j_gene	abundance	d_gene	CDR3nt	CDR3aa
TRBV28	TRBJ1-2	-	TRBD1	TGTGCCAGCAGCACTACGACCCGGGACAGGGGGTTTGTGGACTATGGCTACACCTTC	CASSTTTRDRGFVDYGYTF
TRBV19	TRBJ2-2	-	-	TGTGCCAGTAGAAACCGGCGGGACACCACCGGGGAGCTGTTTTTT	CASRNRRDTTGELFF
TRBV7-6	TRBJ2-6	-	-	TGTGCCAGCAGCTTCCTCCCCAGAGGGGGGACCTTCTCTGGGGCCAACGTCCTGACTTTC	CASSFLPRGGTFSGANVLTF
TRBV2	TRBJ2-3	once	TRBD2	TGTGCCAGCAGTGACAACTTAGCGGGGGGCACAGATACGCAGTATTTT	CASSDNLAGGTDTQYF
TRBV28	TRBJ2-3	-	-	TGTGCCAGCAGTTTATTGACTGGGCCCACAGATACGCAGTATTTT	CASSLLTGPTDTQYF
TRBV29-1	TRBJ2-5	-	TRBD1	TGCAGCGTTGAAGGACAGGGGCTGGGAGAGACCCAGTACTTC	CSVEGQGLGETQYF
TRBV5-1	TRBJ1-1	-	-	TGCGCCAGCAGCTTGAAGGGCACTGAAGCTTTCTTT	CASSLKGTEAFF
TRBV28	TRBJ2-3	-	TRBD2	TGTGCCAGCATGACTAGCGGAACAGATACGCAGTATTTT	CASMTSGTDTQYF
TRBV7-2	TRBJ2-7	-	-	TGTGCCAGCAGCTTTTCAGAATCCTACGAGCAGTACTTC	CASSFSESYEQYF
TRBV18	TRBJ2-5	-	-	TGTGCCAGCGCCCCTGGCTCGGTGGGAGAGACCCAGTACTTC	CASAPGSVGETQYF
TRBV7-2	TRBJ1-2	-	-	TGTGCCAGCAGCTTAATCCAAGGTGGCTACACCTTC	CASSLIQGGYTF
TRBV4-3	TRBJ2-3	-	TRBD1	TGCGCCAGCAGCCCCAACAGGGGGCCAGATACGCAGTATTTT	CASSPNRGPDTQYF
TRBV30	TRBJ2-7	-	-	TGTGCCTGGAGTGTTTCCCTCTACGAGCAGTACTTC	CAWSVSLYEQYF
TRBV29-1	TRBJ2-7	-	-	TGCAGCGTAGAGACAGGGAGGTGGCAGTACTTC	CSVETGRWQYF
TRBV11-2	TRBJ2-7	-	-	TGTGCCAGCAGCTTCTGGTCCGATCCCTTGTACGAGCAGTACTTC	CASSFWSDPLYEQYF
TRBV10-1	TRBJ1-5	-	-	TGCGCCATCTGGGAGGGGAGTCGGTGCAATCAGCCCCAGCATTTT	CAIWEGSRCNQPQHF
TRBV15	TRBJ1-3	-	-	TGTGCCACCAGCAGAGATACGACAGTAACGGGAAACACCATATATTTT	CATSRDTTVTGNTIYF
TRBV19	TRBJ1-5	-	TRBD1	TGTGCCAGTAGTAGCAGCCGGGACAGGGTCGGGCAGCCCCAGCATTTT	CASSSSRDRVGQPQHF
TRBV11-2	TRBJ2-1	-	-	TGTGCCAGCAGCTTACGTCCGGGACATACGTACAATGAGCAGTTCTTC	CASSLRPGHTYNEQFF
TRBV18	TRBJ2-3	-	TRBD2	TGTGCCAGCTCACCTAGCGGGGGCACAGATACGCAGTATTTT	CASSPSGGTDTQYF
TRBV4-2	TRBJ1-5	-	-	TGTGCCAGCAGCCAAGATGCAGGGCGTTCGTCCCAGCATTTT	CASSQDAGRSSQHF
TRBV5-1	TRBJ2-6	-	-	TGCGCCAGCAGCTTAACCACAGGGTCTGGGGCCAACGTCCTGACTTTC	CASSLTTGSGANVLTF
TRBV5-4	TRBJ2-1	-	-	TGTGCCAGCAGCCCTAGAGTGGGCTCCTACAATGAGCAGTTCTTC	CASSPRVGSYNEQFF
TRBV5-1	TRBJ1-2	-	-	TGCGCCAGCAGCGTGCAGGATCTGGGCTATGGCTACACCTTC	CASSVQDLGYGYTF
TRBV28	TRBJ2-6	-	-	TGTGCCAGCAGTCTCCGGAACCGCGGGGCCAACGTCCTGACTTTC	CASSLRNRGANVLTF
TRBV4-3	TRBJ1-1	-	-	TGCGCCAGCAGCCAAATGCAAGCGCCAGGCCTGTCCCCGGAGGCTTTCTTT	CASSQMQAPGLSPEAFF
TRBV5-1	TRBJ2-1	-	-	TGCGCCAGCAGCTTCGGGGGAGGCCGGAATGAGCAGTTCTTC	CASSFGGGRNEQFF
TRBV27	TRBJ2-5	-	-	TGTGCCAGCAGTTTATCGAGATCAGGGTCGGGCGAGACCCAGTACTTC	CASSLSRSGSGETQYF
TRBV2	TRBJ1-2	-	-	TGTGCCAGCAAGGAGTCGCCCAACGACTATGGCTACACCTTC	CASKESPNDYGYTF
TRBV5-4	TRBJ1-1	-	-	TGTGCCAGCAGCATTGACCCAGGGAGCTGGACGAACACTGAAGCTTTCTTT	CASSIDPGSWTNTEAFF
TRBV10-3	TRBJ2-3	-	TRBD2	TGTGCCATCAGCACTAGCGACAGCACAGATACGCAGTATTTT	CAISTSDSTDTQYF
TRBV5-1	TRBJ2-1	medium-sized	TRBD2	TGCGCCAGCAGCCCCCGCGTGCGGGGGGGCGACTACAATGAGCAGTTCTTC	CASSPRVRGGDYNEQFF
TRBV10-3	TRBJ2-2	-	-	TGTGCCATCAGTGGGAAGGTGGATACCGGGGAGCTGTTTTTT	CAISGKVDTGELFF
TRBV6-4	TRBJ2-1	-	TRBD2	TGTGCCAGCAGCCTTAGCGGGGGGCAGTACAATGAGCAGTTCTTC	CASSLSGGQYNEQFF
TRBV5-1	TRBJ2-7	-	TRBD1	TGCGCCAGCAGCTCCGACAGACAGGGGGTCTACGAGCAGTACTTC	CASSSDRQGVYEQYF
TRBV4-3	TRBJ2-3	-	-	TGCGCCAGCAGCCCACGATCGGGAGATACGCAGTATTTT	CASSPRSGDTQYF
TRBV2	TRBJ2-2	-	TRBD1	TGTGCCAAAGGGGGCCCTACCAGTGACACCGGGGAGCTGTTTTTT	CAKGGPTSDTGELFF
TRBV19	TRBJ2-5	-	-	TGTGCCAGTAGTGCAGTACAAGAGACCCAGTACTTC	CASSAVQETQYF
TRBV5-1	TRBJ2-7	-	-	TGCGCCAGCAGCTTGCCCGGGGAGCGTTCGTTGCAGTACTTC	CASSLPGERSLQYF
TRBV6-1	TRBJ2-7	-	TRBD2	TGTGCCAGCAGTAGACTAGCGGGGGCCTACGAGCAGTACTTC	CASSRLAGAYEQYF
TRBV7-2	TRBJ2-3	many	TRBD2	TGTGCCAGCAGCTTCTTCTCAGCGGGGCATCAAGATACGCAGTATTTT	CASSFFSAGHQDTQYF
TRBV5-4	TRBJ1-2	-	-	TGTGCCAGCAGCTCAAGAGGGGGTGCTTATGGCTACACCTTC	CASSSRGGAYGYTF
TRBV10-3	TRBJ2-1	-	-	TGTGCCATCAGGGGTAGCGGTAACAACAATGAGCAGTTCTTC	CAIRGSGNNNEQFF
TRBV6-1	TRBJ2-7	-	-	TGTGCCAGCAGTGTGGACCAGAGCTCCTACGAGCAGTACTTC	CASSVDQSSYEQYF
TRBV7-2	TRBJ2-3	-	-	TGTGCCAGCAGCTTACCGGGAAACACAGATACGCAGTATTTT	CASSLPGNTDTQYF
TRBV18	TRBJ1-6	-	TRBD1	TGTGCCAGCACCCCCGGGACAGGGAACTCACCCCTCCACTTT	CASTPGTGNSPLHF
TRBV30	TRBJ1-1	-	TRBD1	TGTGCCTGGGAACAGGGGGTTCTAACTGAAGCTTTCTTT	CAWEQGVLTEAFF
TRBV28	TRBJ1-1	-	-	TGTGCCAGCAGCGTGTTTGGTAAGGCTGAAGCTTTCTTT	CASSVFGKAEAFF
TRBV6-5	TRBJ2-3	-	TRBD2	TGTGCCAGCAGTTACACGAGCGGGGGAGGGGAGTATTTT	CASSYTSGGGEYF
TRBV2	TRBJ1-1	-	-	TGTGCCAGCAGTGGCAGGGAAGGGGTGAGGACTGAAGCTTTCTTT	CASSGREGVRTEAFF
TRBV5-1	TRBJ1-6	-	TRBD1	TGCGCCAGCAGCGGAGGGACAGGGCGTTCACCCCTCCACTTT	CASSGGTGRSPLHF
TRBV5-4	TRBJ2-3	-	-	TGTGCCAGCAGCGGAGGAGATACGCAGTATTTT	CASSGGDTQYF
TRBV14	TRBJ1-2	-	-	TGTGCCAGCAGCCTTGACAGGCGACCATGGGGCAACTATGGCTACACCTTC	CASSLDRRPWGNYGYTF
TRBV18	TRBJ2-5	-	-	TGTGCCAGCTCACTTAGGACCCAGGCGGAGACCCAGTACTTC	CASSLRTQAETQYF
TRBV5-6	TRBJ1-1	-	-	TGTGCCAGCAGCTTGGGCGGGGTAGGAGGCGCTGAAGCTTTCTTT	CASSLGGVGGAEAFF
TRBV10-3	TRBJ2-1	-	-	TGTGCCATCAGTGACAAACAGGGCAATGAGCAGTTCTTC	CAISDKQGNEQFF
TRBV30	TRBJ2-7	many	TRBD1	TGTGCCTCCGGGGACAGCCCGTTTACTTCCTACGAGCAGTACTTC	CASGDSPFTSYEQYF
TRBV4-2	TRBJ2-3	-	TRBD2	TGTGCCAGCAGCCAAGATCGTGGCGGGAGGGGGGGTACGCAGTATTTT	CASSQDRGGRGGTQYF